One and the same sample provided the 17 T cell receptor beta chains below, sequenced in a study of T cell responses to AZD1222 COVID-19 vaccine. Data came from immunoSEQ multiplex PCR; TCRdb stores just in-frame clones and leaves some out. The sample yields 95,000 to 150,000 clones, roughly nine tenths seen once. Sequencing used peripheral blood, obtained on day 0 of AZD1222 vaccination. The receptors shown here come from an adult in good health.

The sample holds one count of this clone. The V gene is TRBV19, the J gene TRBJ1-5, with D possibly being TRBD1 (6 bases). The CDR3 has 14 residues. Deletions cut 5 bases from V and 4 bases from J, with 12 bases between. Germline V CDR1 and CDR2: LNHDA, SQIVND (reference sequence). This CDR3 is CASSSLQGNQPQHF. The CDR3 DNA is TGTGCCAGTAGTTCGCTACAGGGAAATCAGCCCCAGCATTTT.

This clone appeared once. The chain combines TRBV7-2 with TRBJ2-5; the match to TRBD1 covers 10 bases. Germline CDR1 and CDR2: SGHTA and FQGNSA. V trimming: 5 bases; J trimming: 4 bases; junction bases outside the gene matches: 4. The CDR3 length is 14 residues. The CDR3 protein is CASSPWTGGETQYF. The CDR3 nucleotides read TGTGCCAGCAGCCCCTGGACAGGGGGAGAGACCCAGTACTTC.

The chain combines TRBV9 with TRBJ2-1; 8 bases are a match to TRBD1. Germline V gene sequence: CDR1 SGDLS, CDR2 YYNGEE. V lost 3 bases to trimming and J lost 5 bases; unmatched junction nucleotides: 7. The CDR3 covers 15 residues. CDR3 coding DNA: TGTGCCAGCAGCGCGCAGGGGGCAAGGGACAATGAGCAGTTCTTC. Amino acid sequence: CASSAQGARDNEQFF.

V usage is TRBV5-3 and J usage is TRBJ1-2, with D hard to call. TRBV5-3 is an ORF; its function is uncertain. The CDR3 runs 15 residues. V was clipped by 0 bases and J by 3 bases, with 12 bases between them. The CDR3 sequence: CARSLARWRDYGYTF. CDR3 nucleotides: TGTGCCAGAAGCTTGGCCAGATGGCGCGACTATGGCTACACCTTC.

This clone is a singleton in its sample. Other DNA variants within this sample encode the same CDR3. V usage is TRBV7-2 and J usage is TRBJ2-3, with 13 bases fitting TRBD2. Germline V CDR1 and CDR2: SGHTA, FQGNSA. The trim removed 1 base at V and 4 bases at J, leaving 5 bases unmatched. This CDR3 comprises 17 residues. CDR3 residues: CASSLGLAGGGADTQYF. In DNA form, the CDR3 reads TGTGCCAGCAGCTTAGGACTAGCGGGGGGTGGTGCAGATACGCAGTATTTT.

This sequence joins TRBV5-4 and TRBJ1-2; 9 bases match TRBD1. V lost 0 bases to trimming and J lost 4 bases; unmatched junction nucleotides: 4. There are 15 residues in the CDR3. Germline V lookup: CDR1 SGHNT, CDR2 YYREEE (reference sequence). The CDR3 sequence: CASSLETGGGYGYTF. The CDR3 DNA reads TGTGCCAGCAGCTTGGAGACAGGGGGGGGCTATGGCTACACCTTC.

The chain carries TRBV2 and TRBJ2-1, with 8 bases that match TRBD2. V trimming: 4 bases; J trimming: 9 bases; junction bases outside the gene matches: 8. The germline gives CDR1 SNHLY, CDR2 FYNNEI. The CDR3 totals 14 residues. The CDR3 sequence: CASSVGLATGEQFF. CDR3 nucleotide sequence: TGTGCCAGCAGTGTCGGACTAGCCACGGGTGAGCAGTTCTTC.

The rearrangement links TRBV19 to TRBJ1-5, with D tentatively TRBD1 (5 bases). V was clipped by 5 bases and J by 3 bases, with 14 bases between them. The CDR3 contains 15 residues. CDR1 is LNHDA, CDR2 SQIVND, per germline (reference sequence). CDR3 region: CASSLGGGNNQPQHF. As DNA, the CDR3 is TGTGCCAGTAGTCTGGGCGGGGGGAACAATCAGCCCCAGCATTTT. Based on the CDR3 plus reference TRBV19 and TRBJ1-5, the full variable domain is DGGITQSPKYLFRKEGQNVTLSCEQNLNHDAMYWYRQDPGQGLRLIYYSQIVNDFQKGDIAEGYSVSREKKESFPLTVTSAQKNPTAFYLCASSLGGGNNQPQHFGDGTRLSIL.

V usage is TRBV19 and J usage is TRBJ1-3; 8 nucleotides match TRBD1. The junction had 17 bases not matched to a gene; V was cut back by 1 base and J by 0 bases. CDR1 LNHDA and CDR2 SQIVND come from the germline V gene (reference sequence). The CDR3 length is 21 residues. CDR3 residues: CASSIVRARPGQVYSGNTIYF. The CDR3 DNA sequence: TGTGCCAGTAGTATAGTTAGGGCCAGACCGGGACAGGTTTACTCTGGAAACACCATATATTTT.

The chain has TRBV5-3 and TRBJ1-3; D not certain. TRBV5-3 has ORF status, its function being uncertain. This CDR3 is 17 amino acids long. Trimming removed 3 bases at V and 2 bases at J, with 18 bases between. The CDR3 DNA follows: TGTGCCAGAAGCTGGGTGGGGAGTCATAACCCTGGAAACACCATATATTTT. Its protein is CARSWVGSHNPGNTIYF.

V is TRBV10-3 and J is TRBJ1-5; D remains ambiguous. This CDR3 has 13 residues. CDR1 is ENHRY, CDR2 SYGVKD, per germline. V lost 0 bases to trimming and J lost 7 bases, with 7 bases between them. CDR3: CAISESREQPQHF. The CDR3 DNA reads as TGTGCCATCAGTGAGTCTCGGGAACAGCCCCAGCATTTT.

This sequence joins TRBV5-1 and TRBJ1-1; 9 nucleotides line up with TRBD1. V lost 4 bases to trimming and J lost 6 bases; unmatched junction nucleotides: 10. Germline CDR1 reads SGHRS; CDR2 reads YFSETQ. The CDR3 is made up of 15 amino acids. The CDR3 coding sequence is TGCGCCAGCAGCCCACCGGGACAGGGTTACGCTGAAGCTTTCTTT. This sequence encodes CASSPPGQGYAEAFF.

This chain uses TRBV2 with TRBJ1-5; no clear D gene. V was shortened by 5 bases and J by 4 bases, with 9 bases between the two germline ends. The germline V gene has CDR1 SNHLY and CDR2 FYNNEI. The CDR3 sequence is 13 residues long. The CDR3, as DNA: TGTGCCAGCAGTTATACAGAGAATCAGCCCCAGCATTTT. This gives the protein CASSYTENQPQHF. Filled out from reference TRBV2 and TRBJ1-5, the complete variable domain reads EPEVTQTPSHQVTQMGQEVILRCVPISNHLYFYWYRQILGQKVEFLVSFYNNEISEKSEIFDDQFSVERPDGSNFTLKIRSTKLEDSAMYFCASSYTENQPQHFGDGTRLSIL.

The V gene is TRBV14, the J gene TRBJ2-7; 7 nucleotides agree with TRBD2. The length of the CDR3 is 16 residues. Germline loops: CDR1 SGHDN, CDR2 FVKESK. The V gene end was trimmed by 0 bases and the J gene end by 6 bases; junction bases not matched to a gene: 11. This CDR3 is CASSQESGGLVSEQYF. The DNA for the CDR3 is TGTGCCAGCAGCCAAGAATCGGGAGGCCTGGTGAGCGAGCAGTACTTC.

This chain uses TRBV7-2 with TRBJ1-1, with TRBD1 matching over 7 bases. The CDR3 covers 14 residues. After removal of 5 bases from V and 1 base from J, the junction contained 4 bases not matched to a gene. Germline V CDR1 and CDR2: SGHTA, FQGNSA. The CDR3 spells CASSAGQSNTEAFF. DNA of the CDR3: TGTGCCAGCAGCGCGGGACAGTCGAACACTGAAGCTTTCTTT.

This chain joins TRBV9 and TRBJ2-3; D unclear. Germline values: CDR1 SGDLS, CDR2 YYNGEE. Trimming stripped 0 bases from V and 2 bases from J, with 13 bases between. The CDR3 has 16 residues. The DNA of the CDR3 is TGTGCCAGCAGCGTAGCTCCCCTTACTACCACAGATACGCAGTATTTT. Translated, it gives CASSVAPLTTTDTQYF.

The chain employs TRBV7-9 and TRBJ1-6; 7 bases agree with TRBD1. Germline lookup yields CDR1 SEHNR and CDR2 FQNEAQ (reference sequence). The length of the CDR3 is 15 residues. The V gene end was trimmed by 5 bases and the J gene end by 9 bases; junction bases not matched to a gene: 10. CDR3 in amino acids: CASSPSTGVISPLHF. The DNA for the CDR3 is TGTGCCAGCAGCCCTTCAACAGGGGTAATTTCACCCCTCCACTTT.